Listed below are T cell receptor beta chains from one sample, sequenced in a study of T-cell reconstitution after alpha-beta-depleted transplantation in children. TCRdb passed the PCR reads through MiXCR, listing each CDR3 protein once. The table includes approximately 640,000 distinct CDR3 sequences, around a sixth detected once. Specimen: PBMCs from the stem cell graft donor, collected from the stem cell graft. The receptors derive from a human donor who donated a stem cell graft to a child with acute myeloid leukemia. The CDR3 runs from the conserved cysteine through the conserved F or W. A D gene is named only where the DNA matches it firmly. Some rows mark clone size as missing; the rest say once, few, many or name a class of expanded clone.

TRBV13	TRBJ2-5	-	-	CASSLWKGKETQYF	TGTGCCAGCAGCCTCTGGAAGGGGAAAGAGACCCAGTACTTC
TRBV24-1	TRBJ2-1	-	few	CATSDSRDTRPSIAQFF	TGTGCCACCAGTGATTCGAGGGACACCCGTCCCTCAATTGCGCAGTTCTTC
TRBV28	TRBJ2-1	-	-	CASSSPPPETVILGDEQFF	TGTGCCAGCAGTTCCCCTCCTCCAGAGACCGTGATTCTTGGGGATGAGCAGTTCTTC
TRBV6-5	TRBJ1-1	-	many	CASSYVEETESVFF	TGTGCCAGCAGTTACGTGGAGGAGACGGAGTCGGTTTTCTTT
TRBV15	TRBJ1-6	-	many	CATSGSTGQGSPLHF	TGTGCCACCAGCGGGTCAACAGGGCAGGGATCACCCCTCCACTTT
TRBV7-2	TRBJ1-1	-	many	CASSSSRGNTEAFF	TGTGCCAGCAGCTCGAGTAGGGGGAACACTGAAGCTTTCTTT
TRBV25-1	TRBJ2-2	-	-	CASSKTGLTGELFF	TGTGCCAGCAGTAAGACAGGTCTCACCGGGGAGCTGTTTTTT
TRBV7-2	TRBJ1-2	-	many	CASSLRLQGYTF	TGTGCCAGCAGCTTACGGTTACAGGGCTACACCTTC
TRBV5-5	TRBJ2-1	-	many	CASSLTDRNYNEQFF	TGTGCCAGCAGCTTGACCGACAGGAACTACAATGAGCAGTTCTTC
TRBV5-1	TRBJ1-2	-	many	CASSYDTNYGYTF	TGCGCCAGCAGCTACGACACAAACTATGGCTACACCTTC
TRBV25-1	TRBJ2-1	-	-	CASSAFGGGMVSYNEQFF	TGTGCCAGCAGTGCTTTTGGGGGGGGCATGGTTTCCTACAATGAGCAGTTCTTC
TRBV7-2	TRBJ1-1	-	-	CASSLAWGATEAFF	TGTGCCAGCAGCTTAGCATGGGGGGCAACTGAAGCTTTCTTT
TRBV5-1	TRBJ1-5	TRBD1	-	CASSPGTGFNQPQHF	TGCGCCAGCAGCCCGGGGACAGGGTTCAATCAGCCCCAGCATTTT
TRBV5-5	TRBJ2-1	TRBD1	few	CASSGYRGVSYNEQFF	TGTGCCAGCAGCGGATACAGGGGGGTCTCCTACAATGAGCAGTTCTTC
TRBV10-3	TRBJ2-1	-	-	CAISDGRRSYNEQFF	TGTGCCATCAGTGACGGCCGGCGCTCCTACAATGAGCAGTTCTTC
TRBV29-1	TRBJ2-1	TRBD1	-	CSVPRGGEFDEQFF	TGCAGCGTCCCTCGAGGGGGCGAGTTTGATGAGCAGTTCTTC
TRBV7-2	TRBJ1-3	-	-	CASTLGFSGNTIYF	TGTGCCAGCACCCTAGGGTTCTCTGGAAACACCATATATTTT
TRBV7-2	TRBJ2-3	-	many	CASSPQGAQYF	TGTGCCAGCAGCCCACAGGGAGCGCAGTATTTT
TRBV4-3	TRBJ1-1	-	many	CASSQDRSMNTEAFF	TGCGCCAGCAGCCAAGATAGGTCAATGAACACTGAAGCTTTCTTT
TRBV12-3/TRBV12-4	TRBJ1-5	-	few	CASSLERPDTGGGQPQHF	TGTGCCAGCAGTTTAGAGCGTCCCGACACAGGTGGTGGTCAGCCCCAGCATTTT
TRBV20-1	TRBJ1-5	-	many	CSARTQTASNQPQHF	TGCAGTGCTCGCACACAAACGGCTAGCAATCAGCCCCAGCATTTT
TRBV6-2/TRBV6-3	TRBJ2-5	-	-	CASTELGRETQYF	TGTGCCAGCACCGAACTGGGCAGGGAGACCCAGTACTTC
TRBV6-5	TRBJ2-6	-	-	CASSPGVPGPGANVLTF	TGTGCCAGCTCCCCGGGGGTTCCCGGTCCTGGGGCCAACGTCCTGACTTTC
TRBV29-1	TRBJ1-2	TRBD1	-	CSVEDNRGSRGYTF	TGCAGCGTTGAAGATAACAGGGGGAGCAGGGGCTACACCTTC
TRBV4-1	TRBJ2-1	-	few	CASSQELSRGQGGRSYNEQFF	TGCGCCAGCAGCCAAGAGTTAAGCCGGGGCCAGGGGGGCCGCTCCTACAATGAGCAGTTCTTC
TRBV10-3	TRBJ2-5	TRBD1	-	CATEGTGESETQYF	TGTGCCACAGAGGGGACAGGGGAGTCGGAGACCCAGTACTTC
TRBV5-1	TRBJ2-7	-	many	CASSLAGWGTYEQYF	TGCGCCAGCAGCTTGGCAGGGTGGGGCACCTACGAGCAGTACTTC
TRBV6-1	TRBJ2-7	TRBD1	many	CASGGEGAIYEQYF	TGTGCCAGCGGGGGAGAGGGGGCGATATACGAGCAGTACTTC
TRBV7-2	TRBJ1-1	-	many	CASSLGPANTEAFF	TGTGCCAGCAGCTTAGGTCCAGCGAACACTGAAGCTTTCTTT
TRBV20-1	TRBJ1-6	TRBD1	many	CSARGGQGASPLHF	TGCAGTGCTAGAGGGGGACAGGGGGCTTCACCCCTCCACTTT
TRBV7-2	TRBJ1-1	-	-	CASSLDAGRNTEAFF	TGTGCCAGCAGCCTAGACGCAGGGCGGAACACTGAAGCTTTCTTT
TRBV11-2	TRBJ2-5	-	-	CASSGASGGQETQYF	TGTGCCAGCAGCGGGGCCAGTGGAGGGCAAGAGACCCAGTACTTC
TRBV7-2	TRBJ1-5	-	few	CASSSSRRVDQPQHF	TGTGCCAGCAGCTCCAGCAGGAGGGTTGATCAGCCCCAGCATTTT
TRBV12-3/TRBV12-4	TRBJ2-2	-	-	CASSPQGGNTGELFF	TGTGCCAGCAGTCCCCAGGGGGGGAACACCGGGGAGCTGTTTTTT
TRBV5-1	TRBJ2-3	-	few	CASSLEDQGRTDTQYF	TGCGCCAGCAGCTTGGAGGACCAGGGGCGCACAGATACGCAGTATTTT
TRBV12-3/TRBV12-4	TRBJ1-3	-	many	CASSLGSRDTSGNTIYF	TGTGCCAGCAGTTTAGGTAGCCGGGACACCTCTGGAAACACCATATATTTT
TRBV6-1	TRBJ2-2	-	many	CASTQGLLNTGELFF	TGTGCCAGCACCCAAGGTCTGCTGAACACCGGGGAGCTGTTTTTT
TRBV25-1	TRBJ1-5	-	-	CASSGLPGHQDQPQHF	TGTGCCAGCAGTGGACTCCCGGGACATCAGGATCAGCCCCAGCATTTT
TRBV6-1	TRBJ1-4	-	few	CASSETSGRRNEKLFF	TGTGCCAGCAGTGAAACAAGCGGCAGACGAAATGAAAAACTGTTTTTT
TRBV18	TRBJ2-3	TRBD2	few	CASSASGGSGDTQYF	TGTGCCAGCTCCGCCAGCGGGGGCTCAGGAGATACGCAGTATTTT
TRBV6-1	TRBJ1-1	TRBD1	-	CASSPQARQGGNTEAFF	TGTGCCAGCAGCCCCCAGGCCAGACAGGGGGGGAACACTGAAGCTTTCTTT
TRBV7-9	TRBJ1-5	TRBD1	many	CASSLTGDNQPQHF	TGTGCCAGCAGTCTGACAGGGGACAATCAGCCCCAGCATTTT